Listed below are T cell receptor beta chains from one sample, sequenced in a study of T cells in Graves' hyperthyroidism and ophthalmopathy. TCRdb re-called the multiplex PCR reads with MiXCR, one entry per CDR3 protein. The sample contains about 300,000 distinct CDR3 sequences, around a fifth of which appear only once. Source material: blood. These receptors all stem from a man aged 50-60 years with Graves' ophthalmopathy. The conserved cysteine and the conserved F or W are not part of the CDR3 here. The order of the fields is J gene, V gene, CDR3 protein.

TRBJ1-5	TRBV30	AWRRQGAVGNQPQH
TRBJ1-1	TRBV7-9	ASSHPLGTATEAF
TRBJ2-7	TRBV15	ATSSGTGSGEQY
TRBJ2-3	TRBV7-9	ASGLSTHDTQY
TRBJ2-3	TRBV24-1	ATSDHGPSDTQY
TRBJ1-1	TRBV7-9	ASSLREGDTEAF
TRBJ1-1	TRBV6-2/TRBV6-3	ASSDIRAQRNTEAF
TRBJ2-7	TRBV5-1	ASSGQDGPSSYEQY
TRBJ2-7	TRBV6-1	ASSERTGDIDEQY
TRBJ1-5	TRBV5-1	ASSLETNQPQH
TRBJ2-1	TRBV5-4	ASSLRTDSYNEQF
TRBJ2-7	TRBV3-1	ASGRAEGYEQY
TRBJ1-1	TRBV5-1	ASSLSGVWNTEAF
TRBJ1-1	TRBV7-9	ASSQGQGNTEAF
TRBJ2-1	TRBV11-2	ASSLVAGGIEQF
TRBJ2-7	TRBV3-1	ASSQRTASGRYEQY
TRBJ1-3	TRBV3-1	ASSQENSGVQGNTIY
TRBJ1-1	TRBV20-1	SARDRRDGLNTEAF
TRBJ2-1	TRBV3-1	ASSQDKTFRDEQF
TRBJ2-5	TRBV24-1	ATTRTGGQETQY
TRBJ1-5	TRBV28	ASSLSLTGGSQPQH
TRBJ2-3	TRBV6-2/TRBV6-3	ASSYSNQADTQY
TRBJ1-3	TRBV12-3/TRBV12-4	ASTNRAGNTIY
TRBJ2-7	TRBV5-1	ASSLDPGPYEQY